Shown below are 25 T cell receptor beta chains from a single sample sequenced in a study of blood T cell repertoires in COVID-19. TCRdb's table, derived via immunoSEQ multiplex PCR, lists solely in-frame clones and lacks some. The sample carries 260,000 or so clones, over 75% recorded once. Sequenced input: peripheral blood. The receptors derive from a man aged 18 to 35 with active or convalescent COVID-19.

The CDR3, as DNA: TGTGCCAGCAGCTTAGTGGGGGCGAAGGTCGGAGCTTTCTTT. This translates into CASSLVGAKVGAFF. The chain carries TRBV7-2 and TRBJ1-1; TRBD1 might be the D (6 bases). The CDR3 is 14 amino acids. Germline CDR1 is SGHTA and CDR2 is FQGNSA. Trimming took 1 base from V and 10 from J, leaving 16 bases between them.

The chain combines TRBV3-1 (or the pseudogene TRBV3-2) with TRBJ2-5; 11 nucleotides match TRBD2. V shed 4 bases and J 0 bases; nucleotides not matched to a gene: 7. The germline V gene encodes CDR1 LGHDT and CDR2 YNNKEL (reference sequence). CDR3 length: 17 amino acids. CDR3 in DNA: TGTGCCAGCAGCCCGACTAGCGGGGCCGGGTACCAAGAGACCCAGTACTTC. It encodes CASSPTSGAGYQETQYF.

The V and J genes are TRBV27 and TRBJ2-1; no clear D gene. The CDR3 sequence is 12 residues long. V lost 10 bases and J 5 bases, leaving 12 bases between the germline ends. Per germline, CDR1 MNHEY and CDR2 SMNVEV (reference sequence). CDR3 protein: CATSRSDNEQFF. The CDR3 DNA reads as TGTGCCACCAGCCGGAGTGACAATGAGCAGTTCTTC.

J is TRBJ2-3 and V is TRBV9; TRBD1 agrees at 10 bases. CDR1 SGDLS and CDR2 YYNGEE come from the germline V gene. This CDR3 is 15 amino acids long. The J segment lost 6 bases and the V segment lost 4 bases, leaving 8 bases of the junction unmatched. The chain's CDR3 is CASSPRTGGGDTQYF. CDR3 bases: TGTGCCAGCAGCCCACGGACAGGGGGAGGGGATACGCAGTATTTT.

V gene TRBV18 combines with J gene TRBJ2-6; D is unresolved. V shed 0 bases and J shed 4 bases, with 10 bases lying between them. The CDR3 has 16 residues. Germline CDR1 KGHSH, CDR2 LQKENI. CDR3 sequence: CASSPPSPAGANVLTF. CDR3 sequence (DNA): TGTGCCAGCTCACCACCGTCTCCCGCGGGGGCCAACGTCCTGACTTTC.

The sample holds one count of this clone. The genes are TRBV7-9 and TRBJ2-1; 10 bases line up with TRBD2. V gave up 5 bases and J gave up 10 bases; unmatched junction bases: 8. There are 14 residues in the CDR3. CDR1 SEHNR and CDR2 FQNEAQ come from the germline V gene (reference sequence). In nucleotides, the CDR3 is TGTGCCAGCAGCGGCAGCGGGGGGGCTTACGAGCAGTTCTTC. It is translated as CASSGSGGAYEQFF.

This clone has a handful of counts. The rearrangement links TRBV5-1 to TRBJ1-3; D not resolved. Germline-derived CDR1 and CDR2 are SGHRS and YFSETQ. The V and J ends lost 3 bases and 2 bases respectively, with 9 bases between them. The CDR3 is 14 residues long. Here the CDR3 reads CASSSEFPGNTIYF. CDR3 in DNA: TGCGCCAGCAGCTCCGAGTTTCCTGGAAACACCATATATTTT. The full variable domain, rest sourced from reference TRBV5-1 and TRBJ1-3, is KAGVTQTPRYLIKTRGQQVTLSCSPISGHRSVSWYQQTPGQGLQFLFEYFSETQRNKGNFPGRFSGRQFSNSRSEMNVSTLELGDSALYLCASSSEFPGNTIYFGEGSWLTVV.

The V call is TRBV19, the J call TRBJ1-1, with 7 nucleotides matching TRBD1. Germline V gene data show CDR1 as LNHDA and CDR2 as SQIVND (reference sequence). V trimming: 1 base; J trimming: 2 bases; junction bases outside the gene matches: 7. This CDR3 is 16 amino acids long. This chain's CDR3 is CASSIGGQGVNTEAFF. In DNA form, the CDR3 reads TGTGCCAGTAGTATAGGGGGCCAGGGGGTAAACACTGAAGCTTTCTTT.

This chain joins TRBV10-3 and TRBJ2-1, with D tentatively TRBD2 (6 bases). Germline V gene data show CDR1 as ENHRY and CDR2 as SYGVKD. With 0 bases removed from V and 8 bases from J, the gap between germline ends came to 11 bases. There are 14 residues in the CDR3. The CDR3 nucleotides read TGTGCCATCAGTGAGTCGAGGGGCGGGGATGAGCAGTTCTTC. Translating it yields CAISESRGGDEQFF.

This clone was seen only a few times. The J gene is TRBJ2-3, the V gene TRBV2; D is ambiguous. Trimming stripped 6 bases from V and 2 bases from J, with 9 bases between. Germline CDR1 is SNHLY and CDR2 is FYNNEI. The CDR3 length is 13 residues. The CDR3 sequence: CASSPPFTDTQYF. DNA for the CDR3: TGTGCCAGCAGCCCCCCCTTCACAGATACGCAGTATTTT.

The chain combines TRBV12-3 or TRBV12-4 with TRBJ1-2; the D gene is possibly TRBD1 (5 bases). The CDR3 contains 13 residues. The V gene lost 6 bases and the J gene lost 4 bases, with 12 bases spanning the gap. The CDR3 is CASSPLGRYGYTF. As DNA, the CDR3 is TGTGCCAGCAGCCCTCTGGGGCGCTATGGCTACACCTTC.

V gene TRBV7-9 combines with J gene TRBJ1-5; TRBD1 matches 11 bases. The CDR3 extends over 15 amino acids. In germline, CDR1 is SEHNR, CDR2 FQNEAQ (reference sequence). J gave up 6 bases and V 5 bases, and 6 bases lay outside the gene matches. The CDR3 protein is CASSGPGQGGQPQHF. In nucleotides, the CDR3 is TGTGCCAGCAGCGGGCCGGGACAGGGGGGTCAGCCCCAGCATTTT.

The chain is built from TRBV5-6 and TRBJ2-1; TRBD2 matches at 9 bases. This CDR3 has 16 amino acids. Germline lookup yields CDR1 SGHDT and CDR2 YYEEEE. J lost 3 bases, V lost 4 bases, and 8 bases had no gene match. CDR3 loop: CASSLWTSEIYNEQFF. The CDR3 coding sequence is TGTGCCAGCAGCCTCTGGACTAGCGAGATCTACAATGAGCAGTTCTTC.

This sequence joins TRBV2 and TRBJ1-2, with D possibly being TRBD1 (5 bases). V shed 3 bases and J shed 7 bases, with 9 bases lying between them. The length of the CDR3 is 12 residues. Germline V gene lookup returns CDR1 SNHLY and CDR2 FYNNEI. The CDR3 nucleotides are TGTGCCAGCAGTGAGGGGCTGTCTGGCTACACCTTC. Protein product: CASSEGLSGYTF. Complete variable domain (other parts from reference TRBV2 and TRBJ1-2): EPEVTQTPSHQVTQMGQEVILRCVPISNHLYFYWYRQILGQKVEFLVSFYNNEISEKSEIFDDQFSVERPDGSNFTLKIRSTKLEDSAMYFCASSEGLSGYTFGSGTRLTVV.

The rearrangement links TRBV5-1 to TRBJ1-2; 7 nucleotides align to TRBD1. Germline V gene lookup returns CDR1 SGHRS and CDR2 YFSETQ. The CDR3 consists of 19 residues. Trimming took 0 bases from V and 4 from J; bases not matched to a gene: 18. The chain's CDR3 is CASSLASGLEGTVFYGYTF. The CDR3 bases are TGCGCCAGCAGCTTGGCCAGCGGCCTGGAAGGGACAGTGTTCTATGGCTACACCTTC. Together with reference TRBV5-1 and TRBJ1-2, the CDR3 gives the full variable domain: KAGVTQTPRYLIKTRGQQVTLSCSPISGHRSVSWYQQTPGQGLQFLFEYFSETQRNKGNFPGRFSGRQFSNSRSEMNVSTLELGDSALYLCASSLASGLEGTVFYGYTFGSGTRLTVV.

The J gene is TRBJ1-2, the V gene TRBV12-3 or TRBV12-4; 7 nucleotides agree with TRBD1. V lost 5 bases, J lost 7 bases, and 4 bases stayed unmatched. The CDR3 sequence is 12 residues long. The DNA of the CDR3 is TGTGCCAGCAGTCAAACAGGGGTTGGCTACACCTTC. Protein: CASSQTGVGYTF.

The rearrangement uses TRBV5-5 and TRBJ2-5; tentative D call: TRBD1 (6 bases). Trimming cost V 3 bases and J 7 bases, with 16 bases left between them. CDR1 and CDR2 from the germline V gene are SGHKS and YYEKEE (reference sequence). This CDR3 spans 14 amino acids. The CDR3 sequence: CASSSDGSGVTQYF. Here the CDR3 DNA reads TGTGCCAGCAGCTCTGACGGATCAGGGGTGACCCAGTACTTC.

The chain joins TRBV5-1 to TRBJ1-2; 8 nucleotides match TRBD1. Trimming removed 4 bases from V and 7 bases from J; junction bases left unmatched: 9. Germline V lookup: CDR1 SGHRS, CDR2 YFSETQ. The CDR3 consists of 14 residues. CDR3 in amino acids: CASSDGQGEIGYTF. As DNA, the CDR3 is TGCGCCAGCAGCGACGGACAGGGAGAGATTGGCTACACCTTC.

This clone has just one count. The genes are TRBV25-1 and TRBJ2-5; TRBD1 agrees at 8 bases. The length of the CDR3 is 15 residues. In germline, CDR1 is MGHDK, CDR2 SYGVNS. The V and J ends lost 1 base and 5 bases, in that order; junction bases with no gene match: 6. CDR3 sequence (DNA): TGTGCCAGCAGTGAATCGTCCCAGGGGGCGGAGACCCAGTACTTC. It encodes CASSESSQGAETQYF.

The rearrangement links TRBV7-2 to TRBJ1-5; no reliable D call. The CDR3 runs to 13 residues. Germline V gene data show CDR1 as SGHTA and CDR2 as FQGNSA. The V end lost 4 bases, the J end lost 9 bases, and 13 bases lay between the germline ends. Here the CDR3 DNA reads TGTGCCAGCAGCTCTGAGAGGCGACGGCCCCAGCATTTT. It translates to CASSSERRRPQHF.

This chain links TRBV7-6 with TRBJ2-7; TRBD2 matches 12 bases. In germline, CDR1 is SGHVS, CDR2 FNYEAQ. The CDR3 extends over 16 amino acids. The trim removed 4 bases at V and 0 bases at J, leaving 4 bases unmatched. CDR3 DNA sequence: TGTGCCAGCAGCTCCGGACTAGCGGGAAGCTCCTACGAGCAGTACTTC. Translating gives CASSSGLAGSSYEQYF.

The CDR3 DNA reads TGTGCCAGCAGTTACAACTATTACACCGGGGAGCTGTTTTTT. Its protein is CASSYNYYTGELFF. V and J are TRBV6-5 and TRBJ2-2; D gene unclear. The CDR3 spans 14 residues. The ends were cut back, 2 bases at V and 3 bases at J, with 7 bases in the middle. Germline CDR1 and CDR2: MNHEY and SVGAGI.

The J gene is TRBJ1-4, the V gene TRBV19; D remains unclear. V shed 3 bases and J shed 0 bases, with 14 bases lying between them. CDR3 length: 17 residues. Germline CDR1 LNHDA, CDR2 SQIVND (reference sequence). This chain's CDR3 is CASSIINRHATNEKLFF. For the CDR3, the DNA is TGTGCCAGTAGTATTATTAACAGACATGCAACTAATGAAAAACTGTTTTTT.

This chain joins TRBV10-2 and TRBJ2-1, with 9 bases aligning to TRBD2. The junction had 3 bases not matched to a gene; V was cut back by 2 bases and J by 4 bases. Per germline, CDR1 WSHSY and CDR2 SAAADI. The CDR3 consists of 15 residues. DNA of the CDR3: TGCGCCAGCAGTGAGCGTAGCGGGAGATACAATGAGCAGTTCTTC. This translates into CASSERSGRYNEQFF.

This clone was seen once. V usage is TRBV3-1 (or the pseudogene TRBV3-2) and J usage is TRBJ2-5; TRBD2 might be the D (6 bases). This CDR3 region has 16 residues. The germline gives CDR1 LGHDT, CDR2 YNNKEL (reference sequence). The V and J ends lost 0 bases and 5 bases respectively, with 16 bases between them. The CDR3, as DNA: TGTGCCAGCAGCCAAGAGCTGGGCGGGGTCGGTGAGACCCAGTACTTC. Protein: CASSQELGGVGETQYF.